These T cell receptor beta chains were read from a single sample in a study of T-cell memory formation after mild COVID-19. TCRdb ran MiXCR on the 5' RACE reads and lists one entry per CDR3 protein. Of just under 550,000 distinct CDR3 sequences in the sample, just over 20% were seen once. What was sequenced was PBMCs or a T cell subset sorted from them (not recorded which). The receptors were sampled from an adult woman who had mild COVID-19 (a few samples of this study predate the infection). Cell type and time point are not known. Both conserved end residues are part of each CDR3. D genes are given only for firm matches. Size values are once, few and many counts, or a class for expanded clones, and some rows have none.

V gene,clone size,J gene,D gene,CDR3 DNA,CDR3 protein
TRBV6-1,NA,TRBJ2-7,TRBD1,TGTGCCAGCAACACCGGGACAGGGTCCTACGAGCAGTACTTC,CASNTGTGSYEQYF
TRBV23-1,few,TRBJ2-5,TRBD2,TGCGCCAGCAGGAAGCTAGGACTAGCGGACCAAGAGACCCAGTACTTC,CASRKLGLADQETQYF
TRBV6-5,NA,TRBJ2-1,TRBD2,TGTGCCAGCAGTTATGGGGGGGGACCATATAGCTCCTACAATGAGCAGTTCTTC,CASSYGGGPYSSYNEQFF
TRBV5-5,NA,TRBJ1-5,NA,TGTGCCAGCAGCCCGGGCCCATCGGGCAATCAGCCCCAGCATTTT,CASSPGPSGNQPQHF
TRBV19,once,TRBJ2-7,NA,TGTGCCAGTAGTAGCCGGATAGGGTTGGACGAGCAGTACTTC,CASSSRIGLDEQYF
TRBV7-2,NA,TRBJ1-1,NA,TGTGCCAGCAGCTTGCGTCCGGGCCCTAGCACTGAAGCTTTCTTT,CASSLRPGPSTEAFF
TRBV11-2,once,TRBJ2-1,NA,TGTGCCAGCCGTAGTCGGCTTACTTACGAAGGGGACAATGAGCAGTTCTTC,CASRSRLTYEGDNEQFF
TRBV25-1,few,TRBJ2-3,TRBD1,TGTGCCAGGACCTCGACCGGGACAGGGTACACAGATACGCAGTATTTT,CARTSTGTGYTDTQYF
TRBV12-3/TRBV12-4,many,TRBJ1-5,NA,TGTGCCAGCAGTTTCGAGGGCAGCAATCAGCCCCAGCATTTT,CASSFEGSNQPQHF
TRBV29-1,once,TRBJ2-2,NA,TGCAGCGTTACGGACAGGAACACCGGGGAGCTGTTTTTT,CSVTDRNTGELFF
TRBV6-2/TRBV6-3,NA,TRBJ2-6,TRBD1,TGTGCCAGCAGACCGGGACAGGGGGCACGCACCTCTGGGGCCAACGTCCTGACTTTC,CASRPGQGARTSGANVLTF
TRBV5-1,few,TRBJ2-7,TRBD2,TGCGCCAGCGGGCCCTCGGGGGGGCTTGCCTCCTACGAGCAGTACTTC,CASGPSGGLASYEQYF
TRBV10-3,NA,TRBJ2-5,NA,TGTGCCATCAGTGATCAAGGGGGAAGGGAGACCCAGTACTTC,CAISDQGGRETQYF
TRBV6-5,few,TRBJ2-3,NA,TGTGCCAGCCAAGCTTACAGGGGCACAGATACGCAGTATTTT,CASQAYRGTDTQYF
TRBV25-1,NA,TRBJ2-7,NA,TGTGCCAGCAGTGATTGGGGACTCGAGCAGTACTTC,CASSDWGLEQYF
TRBV20-1,NA,TRBJ1-1,NA,TGCAGTGCTCTCCCCATAGGGGGTGGGGGCCCTGAAGCTTTCTTT,CSALPIGGGGPEAFF
TRBV29-1,NA,TRBJ2-5,TRBD2,TGCAGCGTTGCGGGACTAGTCCAAGAGACCCAGTACTTC,CSVAGLVQETQYF
TRBV7-8,NA,TRBJ1-2,NA,TGTGCCAGCAGCTTAGCGTACGGTGCTAACTATGGCTACACCTTC,CASSLAYGANYGYTF
TRBV6-1,few,TRBJ2-7,NA,TGTGCCAGCAGTGAAAAGGGAAGCTACGAGCAGTACTTC,CASSEKGSYEQYF
TRBV7-2,NA,TRBJ1-2,NA,TGTGCCAGCAGGTCCCCCGGATGGTTTAACTATGGCTACACCTTC,CASRSPGWFNYGYTF
TRBV5-1,NA,TRBJ2-5,NA,TGCGCCAGCAGCTTCGATACCCAGGGGGAGACCCAGTACTTC,CASSFDTQGETQYF
TRBV7-8,many,TRBJ2-7,NA,TGTGCCAGCATCCGGACGGCGAGCTCCTACGAGCAGTACTTC,CASIRTASSYEQYF
TRBV7-9,many,TRBJ1-1,NA,TGTGCCAGCAGCTCAGGGCCTGAAGCTTTCTTT,CASSSGPEAFF
TRBV29-1,NA,TRBJ1-1,TRBD1,TGCAGCGTGTGTAGACAGGGGGAGAACACTGAAGCTTTCTTT,CSVCRQGENTEAFF
TRBV12-3/TRBV12-4,NA,TRBJ1-2,TRBD1,TGTGCCAGCAGTCTGGACAGGGGGCAGGGCTACACCTTC,CASSLDRGQGYTF
TRBV20-1,NA,TRBJ2-7,TRBD1,TGCAGTGCTCAAAGTCAGGGACAGAACTACGAGCAGTACTTC,CSAQSQGQNYEQYF
TRBV20-1,NA,TRBJ2-3,NA,TGCAGTGCTAGTGGTATCACCGGCCTTACAGGGAGCACAGATACGCAGTATTTT,CSASGITGLTGSTDTQYF
TRBV6-5,few,TRBJ2-1,TRBD2,TGTGCCAGCAGTGCTACTGGACTAGCGGCGGCCCTACCCGACAATGAGCAGTTCTTC,CASSATGLAAALPDNEQFF
TRBV21-1,NA,TRBJ2-5,NA,TGTGCCAGCCTTCACAGAACGGAGACCCAGTACTTC,CASLHRTETQYF
TRBV5-1,NA,TRBJ1-2,TRBD1,TGCGCCAGCAGCTTGGAAGGGGGCAGAGACTATGGCTACACCTTC,CASSLEGGRDYGYTF
TRBV7-9,few,TRBJ1-2,TRBD1,TGTGCCAGCAGCTTACGGGACAGGGATATTTATGGCTACACCTTC,CASSLRDRDIYGYTF
TRBV6-4,NA,TRBJ2-1,NA,TGTGCCAGCAGTGACTCAATGGGCGGGCAGCAGTTCTTC,CASSDSMGGQQFF
TRBV30,NA,TRBJ2-7,TRBD2,TGTGCCCTGGCGGGGGTTTCCTACGAGCAGTACTTC,CALAGVSYEQYF
TRBV14,NA,TRBJ2-5,TRBD2,TGTGCCAGCAGCCCAATAGCGGGAGGGGGAACCCAAGAGACCCAGTACTTC,CASSPIAGGGTQETQYF
TRBV5-4,few,TRBJ2-5,NA,TGTGCCAGCAGCTTGGGGACCAACTCCTGGGGGGAGACCCAGTACTTC,CASSLGTNSWGETQYF
TRBV7-2,few,TRBJ2-5,TRBD2,TGTGCCAGCAGCTCCCGGCCGGGACTAGCGATTGGGACCCAGTACTTC,CASSSRPGLAIGTQYF